These T cell receptor beta chains were read from a single sample in a study of T cell repertoires in aging, cancer and after chemotherapy. MiXCR, run by TCRdb on the multiplex PCR reads, gives a single entry per CDR3 protein. The repertoire holds some 3,400 distinct CDR3 sequences, about 35% seen once, with approximately 48% in the top ten. The sample comprised blood. Receptors were obtained from a human donor in good health. CDR3s include the opening cysteine and the closing phenylalanine or tryptophan. A D gene is named only where the DNA matches it firmly. Only part of the rows carry a size: once, few, many, or a class if the clone is expanded.

V: TRBV6-1
J: TRBJ2-1
size: medium-sized
D: NA
DNA: TGTGCCAGCAGGGCTTTGGGGGGTGAGCAGTTCTTC
CDR3: CASRALGGEQFF

V: TRBV7-9
J: TRBJ2-7
size: medium-sized
D: NA
DNA: TGTGCCAGCAGCTTAGAGGCAAGTATCGCCTACGAGCAGTACTTC
CDR3: CASSLEASIAYEQYF

V: TRBV6-6
J: TRBJ1-1
size: few
D: NA
DNA: TGTGCCAGCAGTTACTCGATGCGGGGAGGCACTGAAGCTTTCTTT
CDR3: CASSYSMRGGTEAFF

V: TRBV11-1
J: TRBJ2-2
size: NA
D: TRBD2
DNA: TGTGCCAGCAGCCACGGACTAGCGGGGGGGCGGGGCACCGGGGAGCTGTTTTTT
CDR3: CASSHGLAGGRGTGELFF

V: TRBV5-4
J: TRBJ1-2
size: NA
D: TRBD1
DNA: TGTGCCAGCAGCTTGGCCGGGACAGCCTATGGCTACACCTTC
CDR3: CASSLAGTAYGYTF

V: TRBV7-9
J: TRBJ2-6
size: NA
D: TRBD1
DNA: TGTGCCAGCAGCTCCGCCAGGGACAGGGGCCTTAATTTACCCTCTGGGGCCAACGTCCTGACTTTC
CDR3: CASSSARDRGLNLPSGANVLTF

V: TRBV19
J: TRBJ2-1
size: NA
D: TRBD2
DNA: TGTGCCAGTAGTCCCCACTGGATGGCGGGGGGACTTAATGAGCAGTTCTTC
CDR3: CASSPHWMAGGLNEQFF

V: TRBV27
J: TRBJ1-1
size: NA
D: NA
DNA: TGTGCCAGCAGAGCCAGGGGTAACACTGAAGCTTTCTTT
CDR3: CASRARGNTEAFF

V: TRBV5-6
J: TRBJ1-1
size: few
D: TRBD1
DNA: TGTGCCAGCAGCTCGGGACAGGGGAAAGCTTTCTTT
CDR3: CASSSGQGKAFF

V: TRBV10-3
J: TRBJ2-7
size: few
D: NA
DNA: TGTGCCATCAGTGGCGTTACCTCCTACGAGCAGTACTTC
CDR3: CAISGVTSYEQYF

V: TRBV20-1
J: TRBJ1-2
size: NA
D: TRBD1
DNA: TGCAGTGCTACTGGCAAGGGACAGCTCTATGGCTACACCTTC
CDR3: CSATGKGQLYGYTF

V: TRBV11-1
J: TRBJ2-7
size: NA
D: NA
DNA: TGTGCCAGCAGCCTGGAGGTCGGCGAGCAGTACTTC
CDR3: CASSLEVGEQYF

V: TRBV5-4
J: TRBJ1-2
size: NA
D: NA
DNA: TGCGCCAGCAGCTCCGAGACGGGGGCAACGGGCTACACCTTC
CDR3: CASSSETGATGYTF

V: TRBV6-5
J: TRBJ1-5
size: few
D: NA
DNA: TGTGCCAGCAGTCTAACGGGCGGGGGGGTCGGCAATCAGCCCCAGCATTTT
CDR3: CASSLTGGGVGNQPQHF

V: TRBV13
J: TRBJ1-5
size: NA
D: NA
DNA: TGTGCCAGCAGCTTACGGCGGGGGGGCAATCAGCCCCAGCATTTT
CDR3: CASSLRRGGNQPQHF

V: TRBV6-5
J: TRBJ1-4
size: NA
D: NA
DNA: TGTGCCAGCAGAGCACACTCAGGGAAACTGTTTTTT
CDR3: CASRAHSGKLFF

V: TRBV5-4
J: TRBJ1-2
size: few
D: TRBD1
DNA: TGTGCCAGCAGCACCCGGACAGGGACGTCAAACTATGGCTACACCTTC
CDR3: CASSTRTGTSNYGYTF